This TCR beta chain was captured in a study of vaccination effects on CD4 cells after COVID-19. The study's findings and limits: Healthy vaccine recipients' vaccine-induced clones were almost all SARS-CoV-2 mono-reactive. By a late point after vaccination, infection- and vaccine-induced clones had shrunk markedly through clonal contraction.

Sequencing used immunoSEQ multiplex PCR; TCRdb keeps in-frame clones, though not all of them. Of some 66,000 clones listed, approximately 79% are singletons. This CDR3 comprises 16 residues. V lost 5 bases and J lost 4; bases outside the gene matches: 7. The germline V gene encodes CDR1 MGHDK and CDR2 SYGVNS. Subsequent to roughly 9 days of culture, CD4+ T cells were isolated. Participants were vaccinated with two doses of either the BNT162b2 or mRNA-1273 vaccine. This clone was picked up a small number of times. Antigen: not known. V usage is TRBV25-1 and J usage is TRBJ2-1, with TRBD2 matching over 11 bases. Sequenced material: CD4+ T cells from PBMCs cultured without peptide, taken after COVID-19 vaccination. The source is a human donor who received a COVID-19 vaccine. The CDR3 spells CASSPRLAGLYNEQFF. In DNA form, the CDR3 reads TGTGCCAGCAGTCCAAGACTAGCGGGGCTATACAATGAGCAGTTCTTC. Combining the CDR3 with reference TRBV25-1 and TRBJ2-1 gives the whole variable domain EADIYQTPRYLVIGTGKKITLECSQTMGHDKMYWYQQDPGMELHLIHYSYGVNSTEKGDLSSESTVSRIRTEHFPLTLESARPSHTSQYLCASSPRLAGLYNEQFFGPGTRLTVL.